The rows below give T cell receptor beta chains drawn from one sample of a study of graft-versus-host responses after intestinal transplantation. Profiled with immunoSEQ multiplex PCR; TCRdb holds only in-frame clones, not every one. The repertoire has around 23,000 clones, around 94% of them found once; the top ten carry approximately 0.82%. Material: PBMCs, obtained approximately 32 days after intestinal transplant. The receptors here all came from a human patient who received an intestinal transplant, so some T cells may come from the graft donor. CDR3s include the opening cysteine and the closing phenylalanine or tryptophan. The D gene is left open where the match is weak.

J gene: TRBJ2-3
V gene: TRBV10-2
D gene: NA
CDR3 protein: CASSARGPPLDTQYF
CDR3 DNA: TGCGCCAGCAGTGCGCGCGGCCCCCCATTGGATACGCAGTATTTT

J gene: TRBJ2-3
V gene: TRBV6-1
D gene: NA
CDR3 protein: CASSATITDTQYF
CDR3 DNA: TGTGCCAGCAGTGCCACTATCACAGATACGCAGTATTTT

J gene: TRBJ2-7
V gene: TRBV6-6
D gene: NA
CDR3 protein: CASSSQGGGTYEQYF
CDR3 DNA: TGTGCCAGCAGTTCCCAGGGAGGGGGAACCTACGAGCAGTACTTC

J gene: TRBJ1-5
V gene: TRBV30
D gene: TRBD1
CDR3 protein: CAWSRGTGRNQPQHF
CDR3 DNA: TGTGCCTGGAGTAGGGGGACAGGGAGGAATCAGCCCCAGCATTTT

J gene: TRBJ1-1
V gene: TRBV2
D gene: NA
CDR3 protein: CASSKTRAFGGSIAEAFF
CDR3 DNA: TGTGCCAGCAGTAAAACGAGGGCTTTCGGGGGGTCGATCGCTGAAGCTTTCTTT

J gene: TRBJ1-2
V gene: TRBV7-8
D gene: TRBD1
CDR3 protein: CASSSLTGPEKDGYTF
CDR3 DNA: TGTGCCAGCAGCTCATTGACAGGGCCCGAGAAGGATGGCTACACCTTC

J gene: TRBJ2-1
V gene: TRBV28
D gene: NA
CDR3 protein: CASSLLGVGEQFF
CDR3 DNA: TGTGCCAGCAGTTTATTAGGAGTCGGTGAGCAGTTCTTC

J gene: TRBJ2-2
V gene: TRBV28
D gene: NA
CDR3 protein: CASHPGTGTGELFF
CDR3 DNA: TGTGCCAGCCACCCCGGTACAGGGACCGGGGAGCTGTTTTTT

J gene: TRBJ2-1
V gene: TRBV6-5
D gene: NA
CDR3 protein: CASSYAGSSYNEQFF
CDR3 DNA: TGTGCCAGCAGTTACGCGGGTAGCTCCTACAATGAGCAGTTCTTC

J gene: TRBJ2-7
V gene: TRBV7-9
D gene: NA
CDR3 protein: CASSSLLDAEQYF
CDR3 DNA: TGTGCCAGCAGCTCACTCCTGGATGCGGAGCAGTACTTC

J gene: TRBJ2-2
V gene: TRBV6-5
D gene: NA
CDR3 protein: CATGLSNTGELFF
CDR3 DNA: TGTGCCACGGGACTTTCGAACACCGGGGAGCTGTTTTTT

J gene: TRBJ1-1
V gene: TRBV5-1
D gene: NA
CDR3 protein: CASTLETANTEAFF
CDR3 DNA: TGCGCCAGCACCTTAGAGACAGCCAACACTGAAGCTTTCTTT

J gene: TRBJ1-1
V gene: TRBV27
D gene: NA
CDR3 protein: CASSLTGRTEAFF
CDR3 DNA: TGTGCCAGCAGTTTAACAGGGAGGACTGAAGCTTTCTTT